The 29 T cell receptor beta chains in this list originate from one sample, sequenced in a study of blood T cells in healthy people across ages. Sample-barcoded 5' priming and a J-beta primer mix drove a second PCR of 7 to 11 cycles. TCRdb used MiXCR to reprocess the 5' RACE reads, holding one entry per CDR3 protein. The data show roughly 700,000 distinct CDR3 sequences, around 49% seen once. The sequencing input was blood. These TCRs come from a woman aged 55-70 years in good health.

This clonotype was found a few times. The chain links TRBV29-1 to TRBJ2-7; D gene ambiguous. The germline CDR1 and CDR2 sequences are SQVTM and ANQGSEA. Trimming shortened V by 2 bases and J by 0 bases, and 8 bases separated the two germline ends. The CDR3 spans 13 residues. DNA of the CDR3: TGCAGCGTTGAAACTGATCTCTCCTACGAGCAGTACTTC. This gives the protein CSVETDLSYEQYF.

This clonotype was seen more than once but under ten times. V usage is TRBV3-1 and J usage is TRBJ2-7, with 9 bases that match TRBD1. CDR3 length: 15 residues. The trim removed 4 bases at V and 3 bases at J, leaving 7 bases unmatched. Germline V gene lookup returns CDR1 LGHDT and CDR2 YNNKEL (reference sequence). CDR3 amino acids: CASSRGQGLYYEQYF. In nucleotides, the CDR3 is TGTGCCAGCAGCCGGGGACAGGGCCTTTACTACGAGCAGTACTTC.

This chain uses TRBV10-3 with TRBJ1-5, with D uncertain. Per the germline V gene, CDR1 is ENHRY and CDR2 is SYGVKD. The ends were cut back, 3 bases at V and 6 bases at J, with 21 bases in the middle. This CDR3 has 17 amino acids. The CDR3 nucleotides read TGTGCCATCAGTGAATCAGGTGATCGGCGTTTCAGTCAGCCCCAGCATTTT. This translates into CAISESGDRRFSQPQHF.

This clonotype was picked up a small number of times. This chain connects TRBV28 to TRBJ2-5; 11 bases line up with TRBD2. The CDR3 loop spans 15 amino acids. With V trimmed by 4 bases and J by 5 bases, 6 bases remained unmatched. Germline CDR1 reads MDHEN; CDR2 reads SYDVKM. The CDR3, as DNA: TGTGCCAGCAGTTCCCTACTAGCGGGAGTGGAGACCCAGTACTTC. The encoded protein is CASSSLLAGVETQYF.

This clonotype has only one observation. The rearrangement joins TRBV29-1 to TRBJ2-6, with D hard to call. This CDR3 region has 14 residues. V was pared by 2 bases and J by 1 base, with 6 bases between. The V gene's germline CDR1 is SQVTM and CDR2 ANQGSEA. The CDR3 loop reads CSVESVSGANVLTF. The DNA of the CDR3 is TGCAGCGTTGAAAGTGTTTCTGGGGCCAACGTCCTGACTTTC.

This clonotype has only a few counts. This rearrangement joins TRBV7-6 to TRBJ1-1; the D gene is possibly TRBD1 (6 bases). V was trimmed by 1 base and J by 5 bases, leaving 11 bases between them. This CDR3 has 14 amino acids. The germline V gene encodes CDR1 SGHVS and CDR2 FNYEAQ. The CDR3 DNA reads TGTGCCAGCAGCTTAGAGGGGGTGATAACTGAAGCTTTCTTT. It translates to CASSLEGVITEAFF.

In its sample, this clonotype was seen many times. The chain carries TRBV4-2 and TRBJ2-5; a weak D match, TRBD1 (6 bases). This CDR3 has 15 residues. V was pared by 5 bases and J by 11 bases, with 24 bases between. Germline loops: CDR1 LGHNA, CDR2 YNFKEQ. The CDR3 protein is CASSYETGESNEQYF. For the CDR3, the DNA is TGTGCCAGCAGCTACGAGACAGGAGAATCCAATGAGCAGTACTTC.

The gene calls are TRBV6-1 and TRBJ2-2; maybe TRBD1 (5 bases). The germline V gene encodes CDR1 MNHNS and CDR2 SASEGT. The CDR3 length is 14 residues. Trimming took off 5 bases at V and 5 bases at J, with 12 bases between the two ends. CDR3 DNA sequence: TGTGCCAGCAGTATAAGGGCAGGGACCGGGGAGCTGTTTTTT. Amino acids: CASSIRAGTGELFF.

This clonotype has ten or more counts. V gene TRBV29-1 combines with J gene TRBJ2-7, with D maybe TRBD2 (5 bases). V gave up 4 bases and J gave up 2 bases, with 18 bases separating them. Germline loops: CDR1 SQVTM, CDR2 ANQGSEA. This CDR3 comprises 15 residues. CDR3 DNA sequence: TGCAGCGTTGGAAACTCGGGAAAGGGTCCCTACGAGCAGTACTTC. It encodes CSVGNSGKGPYEQYF.

The CDR3 loop reads CSARDGGMNTEAFF. CDR3 in DNA: TGCAGTGCTAGAGACGGGGGAATGAACACTGAAGCTTTCTTT. The rearrangement joins TRBV20-1 to TRBJ1-1; possible D gene TRBD1, 5 bases. Germline lookup yields CDR1 DFQATT and CDR2 SNEGSKA (reference sequence). CDR3 length: 14 amino acids. V lost 0 bases to trimming and J lost 0 bases, with 8 bases between them.

As concerns this clonotype: A junction boundary mismatches the germline segment, possibly from a read error. The chain recombines TRBV30 with TRBJ1-2; tentatively, D is TRBD1 (5 bases). The CDR3 has 11 residues. CDR1 GTSNPN and CDR2 SVGIG come from the germline V gene (reference sequence). CDR3 sequence reads: CAGSVGVGYTF. The CDR3 DNA sequence: TGTGCCGGGAGTGTAGGGGTTGGCTACACCTTC.

The chain recombines TRBV29-1 with TRBJ2-3; TRBD2 agrees at 9 bases. The germline gives CDR1 SQVTM, CDR2 ANQGSEA. The CDR3 loop spans 16 amino acids. Trimming removed 2 bases from V and 4 bases from J; junction bases left unmatched: 10. CDR3 nucleotides: TGCAGCGTTGAAAAGGGACTAGCTGGAAGCGCAGATACGCAGTATTTT. Amino acids: CSVEKGLAGSADTQYF.

V is TRBV18 and J is TRBJ1-4, with TRBD1 as a possible D gene (6 bases). Looked up from germline, CDR1 is KGHSH and CDR2 is LQKENI. This CDR3 has 15 amino acids. Between the trimmed V and J ends, which lost 6 bases and 5 bases, there was a span of 16 bases. The CDR3 protein is CASSAPDSGNEKLFF. CDR3 nucleotides: TGTGCCAGCTCCGCCCCGGACAGCGGAAATGAAAAACTGTTTTTT. The full variable domain, rest sourced from reference TRBV18 and TRBJ1-4, is NAGVMQNPRHLVRRRGQEARLRCSPMKGHSHVYWYRQLPEEGLKFMVYLQKENIIDESGMPKERFSAEFPKEGPSILRIQQVVRGDSAAYFCASSAPDSGNEKLFFGSGTQLSVL.

The J gene is TRBJ2-4, the V gene TRBV20-1; 7 nucleotides align to TRBD2. In germline, CDR1 is DFQATT, CDR2 SNEGSKA (reference sequence). The CDR3 has 19 amino acids. V dropped 2 bases and J dropped 6; count of bases not matched to a gene: 22. CDR3: CSARPPGGTNESRVNIQYF. The CDR3 coding sequence is TGCAGTGCTAGACCTCCGGGTGGGACTAACGAGAGTCGGGTAAACATTCAGTACTTC.

V is TRBV4-2 and J is TRBJ2-1, with D hard to call. The CDR3 extends over 14 amino acids. Per the germline V gene, CDR1 is LGHNA and CDR2 is YNFKEQ. Trimming took 7 bases from V and 0 from J, leaving 10 bases between them. CDR3 DNA sequence: TGTGCCAGCACTGGAGATAGCTCCTACAATGAGCAGTTCTTC. This gives the protein CASTGDSSYNEQFF.

The rearrangement links TRBV4-3 to TRBJ2-7; D not resolved. The CDR3 covers 14 residues. Germline V gene sequence: CDR1 LGHNA, CDR2 YSLEER. V dropped 2 bases and J dropped 2 bases, with 10 bases sitting between them. CDR3 sequence: CASSQQALTYEQYF. CDR3 nucleotide sequence: TGCGCCAGCAGCCAACAGGCGTTGACCTACGAGCAGTACTTC.

This chain links TRBV14 with TRBJ2-7; D not resolved. V shed 3 bases and J shed 2 bases, with 20 bases lying between them. Germline V gives CDR1 SGHDN, CDR2 FVKESK. This CDR3 comprises 17 residues. In DNA form, the CDR3 reads TGTGCCAGCAGCCAGAGAGTAGGGCTCCTACTGCCCTACGAGCAGTACTTC. Translation: CASSQRVGLLLPYEQYF.

With respect to this clonotype: At one end the junction does not follow the germline gene, possibly because of a read error. The chain employs TRBV5-1 and TRBJ2-7; 8 bases line up with TRBD2. The germline V gene encodes CDR1 SGHRS and CDR2 YFSETQ. The CDR3 length is 16 residues. CDR3 sequence (DNA): TGCACCAGCAGCTTGGCCCGTGGGACTAGCTCCTACGAGCAGTACTTC. This gives the protein CTSSLARGTSSYEQYF.

This rearrangement joins TRBV29-1 to TRBJ1-2, with 7 bases matching TRBD1. Germline trimming cut 7 bases from V and 4 bases from J; bases unmatched to any gene: 3. CDR1 is SQVTM and CDR2 is ANQGSEA in the germline V gene. The CDR3 consists of 11 residues. The chain's CDR3 is CSGRDSYGYTF. The DNA of the CDR3 is TGCAGCGGGCGGGACAGCTATGGCTACACCTTC.

The chain uses TRBV2 and TRBJ1-4; the D is unclear. The CDR3 spans 12 residues. Trimming removed 9 bases at V and 8 bases at J, with 13 bases between. Germline assignment: CDR1 SNHLY and CDR2 FYNNEI. CDR3 region: CASGSSGEKLFF. The CDR3 DNA reads TGTGCCAGTGGGTCTTCGGGGGAAAAACTGTTTTTT.

This clonotype was seen a few times. The rearrangement joins TRBV4-3 to TRBJ1-4; a possible D gene is TRBD1 (6 bases). Germline V CDR1 and CDR2: LGHNA, YSLEER. The V and J ends lost 0 bases and 7 bases respectively, with 12 bases between them. This CDR3 is 15 amino acids long. CDR3 sequence reads: CASSQEGTGFEKLFF. In DNA form, the CDR3 reads TGCGCCAGCAGCCAAGAAGGCACAGGGTTTGAAAAACTGTTTTTT.

This clonotype has only a few counts. The chain uses TRBV7-9 and TRBJ2-5; D gene unclear. There are 14 residues in the CDR3. V lost 9 bases, J lost 11 bases, and 25 bases lay in between. The germline V gene has CDR1 SEHNR and CDR2 FQNEAQ (reference sequence). The CDR3, as DNA: TGTGCCAGTAGGATGGCGGAGTTCAACAATGAGCAGTACTTC. Protein product: CASRMAEFNNEQYF.

The chain is built from TRBV4-2 and TRBJ1-2; tentatively, D is TRBD1 (6 bases). The ends were cut back, 4 bases at V and 1 base at J, with 10 bases in the middle. The germline V gene encodes CDR1 LGHNA and CDR2 YNFKEQ. This CDR3 is built from 14 residues. The CDR3 DNA reads TGTGCCAGCAGCCCGGACAGTCTTAACTATGGCTACACCTTC. This encodes CASSPDSLNYGYTF.

The V gene is TRBV12-3 or TRBV12-4, the J gene TRBJ2-7; 10 bases are shared with TRBD2. CDR3 length: 14 amino acids. Trimming cost V 7 bases and J 6 bases; bases outside gene matches: 9. CDR3 bases: TGTGCCAGCACCGTCCCGGGACTAGCGCGCGAGCAGTACTTC. This translates into CASTVPGLAREQYF.

The chain employs TRBV3-1 and TRBJ2-7; 8 bases fit TRBD1. The CDR3 has 15 residues. Trimming cost V 4 bases and J 6 bases; bases outside gene matches: 11. Germline V lookup: CDR1 LGHDT, CDR2 YNNKEL (reference sequence). Written as DNA, the CDR3 is TGTGCCAGCAGCCCCGGCCGGGACAGGACCCTCGAGCAGTACTTC. Translation gives CASSPGRDRTLEQYF.

This clonotype was recorded a few times. This sequence joins TRBV7-3 and TRBJ2-1; 8 nucleotides agree with TRBD2. Per germline, CDR1 SGHTA and CDR2 FQGTGA. V lost 1 base and J lost 8; bases outside the gene matches: 7. This CDR3 has 15 amino acids. The CDR3 loop is CASSLNGRALDEQFF. As DNA, the CDR3 is TGTGCCAGCAGCTTAAACGGGAGGGCCCTGGATGAGCAGTTCTTC.

The genes are TRBV20-1 and TRBJ1-4; D remains unclear. CDR1 DFQATT and CDR2 SNEGSKA come from the germline V gene (reference sequence). CDR3 length equals 12 residues. Trimming shortened V by 3 bases and J by 4 bases, and 6 bases separated the two germline ends. The CDR3 is CSASLGNEKLFF. The CDR3 bases are TGCAGTGCTAGCTTGGGTAATGAAAAACTGTTTTTT.

The rearrangement links TRBV7-2 to TRBJ2-3; 8 bases match TRBD2. The CDR3 is 17 residues long. The J segment lost 3 bases and the V segment lost 0 bases, leaving 8 bases of the junction unmatched. Germline V gene data show CDR1 as SGHTA and CDR2 as FQGNSA. CDR3 nucleotide sequence: TGTGCCAGCAGCTTAGCGCTGGGCGGGAGGATTACAGATACGCAGTATTTT. Protein product: CASSLALGGRITDTQYF.

There are many counts of this clonotype. This chain connects TRBV27 to TRBJ2-3, with 12 bases fitting TRBD2. Germline V CDR1 and CDR2: MNHEY, SMNVEV (reference sequence). Losses at the gene ends were 3 bases for V and 3 bases for J; bases not matched to a gene: 7. This CDR3 region has 17 residues. Written as DNA, the CDR3 is TGTGCCAGCAGTTTCCTTACTAGCGGGAGGACTACAGATACGCAGTATTTT. Translation gives CASSFLTSGRTTDTQYF.